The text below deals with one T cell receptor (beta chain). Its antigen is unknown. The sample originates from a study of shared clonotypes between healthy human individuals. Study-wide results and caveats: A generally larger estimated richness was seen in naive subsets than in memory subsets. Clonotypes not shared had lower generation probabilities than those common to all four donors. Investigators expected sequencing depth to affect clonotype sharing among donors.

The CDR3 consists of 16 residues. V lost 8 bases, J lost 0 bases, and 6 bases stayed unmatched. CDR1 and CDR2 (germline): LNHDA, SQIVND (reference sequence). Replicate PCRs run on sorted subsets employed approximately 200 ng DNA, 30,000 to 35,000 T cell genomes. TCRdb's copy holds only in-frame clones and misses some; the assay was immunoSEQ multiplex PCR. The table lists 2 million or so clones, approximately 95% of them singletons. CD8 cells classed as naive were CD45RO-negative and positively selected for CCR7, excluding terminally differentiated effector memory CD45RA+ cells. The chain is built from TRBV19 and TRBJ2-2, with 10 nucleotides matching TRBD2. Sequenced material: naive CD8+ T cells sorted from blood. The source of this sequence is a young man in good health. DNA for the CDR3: TGTGCCAGTTGGCCGGGACTAGCGCCGAACACCGGGGAGCTGTTTTTT. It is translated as CASWPGLAPNTGELFF.